This T cell receptor (beta chain) appears in the sequencing data of a study of blood T cell repertoires in COVID-19. In the study overall: The United States, Italy and Spain provided the acute and convalescent COVID-19 samples. PBMCs, B-cell-depleted T cells, or T cells were the source of the cDNA or gDNA that made up the material.

The CDR3 extends over 15 amino acids. The V end lost 4 bases, the J end lost 5 bases, and 17 bases lay between the germline ends. Per germline, CDR1 LGHNA and CDR2 YNFKEQ. TCRdb's copy holds only in-frame clones and misses some; the assay was immunoSEQ multiplex PCR. Of fewer than 250,000 clones detected, 65% to 85% appear once; the ten largest clones hold roughly 7.6%. The genes are TRBV4-2 and TRBJ2-5, with unresolved D. This clonotype was sampled from a woman in her forties or fifties with acute or convalescent COVID-19. Sample: peripheral blood. CDR3 loop: CASSPTVLARETQYF. As DNA, the CDR3 is TGTGCCAGCAGCCCCACGGTCCTCGCGCGGGAGACCCAGTACTTC.